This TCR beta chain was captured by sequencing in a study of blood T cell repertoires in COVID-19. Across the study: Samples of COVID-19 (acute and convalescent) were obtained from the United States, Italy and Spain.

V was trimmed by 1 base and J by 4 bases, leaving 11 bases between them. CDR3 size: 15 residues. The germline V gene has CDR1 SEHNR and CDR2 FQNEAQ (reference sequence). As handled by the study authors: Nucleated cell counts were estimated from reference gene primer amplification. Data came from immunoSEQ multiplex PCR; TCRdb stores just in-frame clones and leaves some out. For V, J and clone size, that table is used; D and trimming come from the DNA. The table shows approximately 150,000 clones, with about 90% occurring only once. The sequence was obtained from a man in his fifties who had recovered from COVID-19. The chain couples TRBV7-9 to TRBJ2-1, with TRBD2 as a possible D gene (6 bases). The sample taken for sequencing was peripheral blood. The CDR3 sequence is CASSLVGGRYNEQFF. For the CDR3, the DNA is TGTGCCAGCAGCTTAGTGGGGGGAAGGTACAATGAGCAGTTCTTC.